These 26 T cell receptor beta chains came from one sample sequenced in a study of regulatory T cells in long-lasting Graves disease. CDR3 regions were amplified by Arm-PCR using iRepertoire HTBI primers to build TCR beta libraries. From the multiplex PCR reads, TCRdb called clonotypes with MiXCR, one entry per CDR3 protein. Among more than 350,000 distinct CDR3 sequences listed, just under 15% were seen once. The time point here: newly diagnosed GD, antithyroid drugs for less than 3 months. Isolated PBMC RNA provided the starting material for the TCR library. The same sample was also used in a study of T cells in Graves' hyperthyroidism and ophthalmopathy.

This specimen consisted of peripheral blood mononuclear cells (PBMCs), obtained at new diagnosis, from a patient treated with antithyroid drugs. The receptors come from a woman in her twenties or thirties with Graves disease.

This clonotype came up a few times. The chain carries TRBV5-4 and TRBJ2-5; D might be TRBD1 or TRBD2, each matching 7 bases. Germline V gene sequence: CDR1 SGHNT, CDR2 YYREEE (reference sequence). CDR3 length: 15 amino acids. With 4 bases removed from V and 5 bases from J, the gap between germline ends came to 18 bases. The CDR3 DNA reads TGTGCCAGCAGCCAGGGGGGGGGCGGAGGGGAGACCCAGTACTTC. Translating it yields CASSQGGGGGETQYF.

This clonotype has ten or more counts. This sequence joins TRBV7-2 and TRBJ2-7, with 14 bases lining up with TRBD2. With V trimmed by 3 bases and J by 3 bases, 4 bases remained unmatched. This CDR3 has 16 residues. Germline V gene data show CDR1 as SGHTA and CDR2 as FQGNSA. CDR3 residues: CASSFPTSGRDYEQYF. The CDR3 DNA reads as TGTGCCAGCAGCTTCCCGACTAGCGGGAGGGACTACGAGCAGTACTTC.

Regarding this clonotype: This is likely a read error, given that the CDR3 carries no conserved phenylalanine or tryptophan at its end. V and J are TRBV7-2 and TRBJ2-1; a weak D match, TRBD1 (6 bases). V dropped 8 bases and J dropped 2 bases, with 13 bases sitting between them. The V gene's germline CDR1 is SGHTA and CDR2 FQGNSA. The CDR3 consists of 14 residues. The CDR3, as DNA: TGTGCCAGCGCCGGAGACAGGACCTACAATGAGCAGTTCTCC. It specifies CASAGDRTYNEQFS.

Ten or more counts support this clonotype. The chain joins TRBV12-3 or TRBV12-4 to TRBJ2-7; D is uncertain. This CDR3 has 15 residues. With 3 bases removed from V and 3 bases from J, the gap between germline ends came to 15 bases. The CDR3 sequence is CASSLTAAERYEQYF. The CDR3 DNA sequence: TGTGCCAGCAGTTTGACGGCCGCGGAGCGCTACGAGCAGTACTTC.

This clonotype has ten or more counts. Written as DNA, the CDR3 is TGTGCCAGCAGTTTCACGGGAGGGCGTTCCAATGAGCAGTTCTTC. Translated: CASSFTGGRSNEQFF. This chain connects TRBV28 to TRBJ2-1; TRBD2 agrees at 8 bases. V shed 3 bases, J shed 6 bases, and the junction held 7 bases outside the gene matches. Germline V gene data show CDR1 as MDHEN and CDR2 as SYDVKM. The length of the CDR3 is 15 residues. Full variable domain (rest looked up from reference TRBV28 and TRBJ2-1): DVKVTQSSRYLVKRTGEKVFLECVQDMDHENMFWYRQDPGLGLRLIYFSYDVKMKEKGDIPEGYSVSREKKERFSLILESASTNQTSMYLCASSFTGGRSNEQFFGPGTRLTVL.

In this sample, this clonotype turned up many times. CDR3 amino acids: CASSLGGQYEQYF. The CDR3, as DNA: TGTGCCAGCAGCTTAGGGGGACAGTACGAGCAGTACTTC. The chain uses TRBV11-3 and TRBJ2-7, with TRBD1 identical over 7 bases. J was trimmed by 4 bases and V by 1 base; bases with no gene match: 1. The germline V gene encodes CDR1 SGHNT and CDR2 YENEEA. The CDR3 has 13 amino acids.

This clonotype showed up just a few times. Given a much more abundant clone one base away, this may be a read error. This chain links TRBV7-2 with TRBJ2-1; D uncertain. CDR3 length: 13 residues. Trimming pared 8 bases from V and 1 base from J, leaving 9 bases between. Germline-derived CDR1 and CDR2 are SGHTA and FQGNSA. The CDR3 DNA reads TGTGCCAGCGGCTCCGGGTCCTACAATGAGCAGTTCTTC. It encodes CASGSGSYNEQFF.

This clonotype was observed a handful of times. The chain employs TRBV20-1 and TRBJ2-5; 8 positions match TRBD2. The CDR3 totals 17 residues. Trimming at V came to 0 bases and at J to 5 bases, leaving 14 bases not matched to a gene. Germline V gene sequence: CDR1 DFQATT, CDR2 SNEGSKA (reference sequence). The DNA for the CDR3 is TGCAGTGCTAGAGATGTCGGGGGGGGGGCCCTTGATGAGACCCAGTACTTC. Translated: CSARDVGGGALDETQYF.

This clonotype was recorded at least ten times. The rearrangement links TRBV3-1 to TRBJ2-3, with no clear D. Germline V gives CDR1 LGHDT, CDR2 YNNKEL (reference sequence). The length of the CDR3 is 15 residues. V was pared by 0 bases and J by 2 bases, with 9 bases between. The CDR3 loop reads CASSQDGQLTDTQYF. In nucleotides, the CDR3 is TGTGCCAGCAGCCAAGATGGGCAGCTCACAGATACGCAGTATTTT.

This clonotype was counted many times. This rearrangement joins TRBV3-1 to TRBJ2-7; D gene unclear. Per germline, CDR1 LGHDT and CDR2 YNNKEL (reference sequence). The V end was cut by 1 base, the J end by 6 bases, with 4 bases between. This CDR3 spans 11 amino acids. CDR3 DNA: TGTGCCAGCAGCCAAGTAACCGAGCAGTACTTC. Protein: CASSQVTEQYF.

The chain joins TRBV9 to TRBJ2-1; 11 positions match TRBD2. Unmatched junction bases numbered 10, after V lost 2 bases and J lost 3 bases. Germline V gene sequence: CDR1 SGDLS, CDR2 YYNGEE. The CDR3 has 18 residues. CDR3 loop: CASSVLLAGGRRYNEQFF. In DNA, the CDR3 is TGTGCCAGCAGCGTTTTGCTAGCGGGAGGCAGACGCTACAATGAGCAGTTCTTC.

The V and J genes are TRBV12-3 or TRBV12-4 and TRBJ2-1; D may be TRBD1 (5 bases). The CDR3 totals 14 residues. V dropped 5 bases and J dropped 4 bases, with 12 bases sitting between them. In DNA, the CDR3 is TGTGCCAGCAGTCCGATGACAGTATACAATGAGCAGTTCTTC. Amino acids: CASSPMTVYNEQFF.

This clonotype was detected a few times. The chain carries TRBV9 and TRBJ2-2; the D is unclear. The CDR3 is made up of 15 amino acids. V dropped 4 bases and J dropped 7 bases, with 17 bases sitting between them. CDR1 is SGDLS, CDR2 YYNGEE, per germline. CDR3: CASSSPLTPRGELFF. Here the CDR3 DNA reads TGTGCCAGCAGCTCCCCCCTGACCCCGCGCGGGGAGCTGTTTTTT.

This clonotype showed up many times. This chain connects TRBV7-9 to TRBJ2-3; TRBD1 might be the D (5 bases). V gave up 1 base and J gave up 2 bases, with 7 bases separating them. The CDR3 is 14 amino acids. The germline gives CDR1 SEHNR, CDR2 FQNEAQ (reference sequence). CDR3 coding DNA: TGTGCCAGCAGCTTAGAGGGGAACACAGATACGCAGTATTTT. Its translation is CASSLEGNTDTQYF.

This clonotype was observed a few times. The chain has TRBV4-1 and TRBJ2-1; 7 nucleotides align to TRBD2. This CDR3 comprises 15 residues. V lost 2 bases and J lost 4; bases outside the gene matches: 5. Per germline, CDR1 MGHRA and CDR2 YSYEKL. The CDR3 DNA reads as TGCGCCAGCAGCCAACTGCCGCGGGAGTACAATGAGCAGTTCTTC. It codes for CASSQLPREYNEQFF.

This clonotype occurred many times. The chain combines TRBV30 with TRBJ2-5; 10 positions agree with TRBD1. The junction had 10 bases not matched to a gene; V was cut back by 8 bases and J by 7 bases. This CDR3 region has 13 residues. Germline CDR1 is GTSNPN and CDR2 is SVGIG (reference sequence). CDR3 region: CARRTGGAGTQYF. For the CDR3, the DNA is TGTGCCCGCCGGACAGGGGGTGCCGGGACCCAGTACTTC.

The J gene is TRBJ2-1, the V gene TRBV19; TRBD2 agrees at 14 bases. Germline V gene sequence: CDR1 LNHDA, CDR2 SQIVND (reference sequence). The ends lost 7 bases at V and 7 bases at J; junction bases unmatched: 9. The length of the CDR3 is 16 residues. The CDR3 loop reads CASTETGLAGVNEQFF. As DNA, the CDR3 is TGTGCCAGTACCGAGACGGGACTAGCGGGAGTAAATGAGCAGTTCTTC. Complete variable domain (other parts from reference TRBV19 and TRBJ2-1): DGGITQSPKYLFRKEGQNVTLSCEQNLNHDAMYWYRQDPGQGLRLIYYSQIVNDFQKGDIAEGYSVSREKKESFPLTVTSAQKNPTAFYLCASTETGLAGVNEQFFGPGTRLTVL.

This chain links TRBV2 with TRBJ1-5; 7 positions agree with TRBD1. The V gene's germline CDR1 is SNHLY and CDR2 FYNNEI. The ends lost 6 bases at V and 6 bases at J; junction bases unmatched: 8. The CDR3 length is 14 residues. CDR3: CASRPRGLGQPQHF. The CDR3 DNA reads as TGTGCCAGCAGACCTAGGGGGCTGGGTCAGCCCCAGCATTTT.

This clonotype came up many times. The V and J genes are TRBV20-1 and TRBJ2-1; 8 bases line up with TRBD2. The V and J ends lost 5 bases and 8 bases, in that order; junction bases with no gene match: 11. Germline V CDR1 and CDR2: DFQATT, SNEGSKA (reference sequence). The CDR3 contains 14 residues. This CDR3 is CSAEGRAGAHEQFF. Written as DNA, the CDR3 is TGCAGTGCTGAGGGTCGAGCGGGAGCCCATGAGCAGTTCTTC.

The CDR3: CASSGGQGLGEKLFF. DNA of the CDR3: TGCGCCAGCAGCGGGGGACAGGGGCTTGGGGAAAAACTGTTTTTT. The rearrangement joins TRBV5-1 to TRBJ1-4; 10 nucleotides line up with TRBD1. CDR3 length equals 15 residues. Germline V gene sequence: CDR1 SGHRS, CDR2 YFSETQ. Trimming cost V 4 bases and J 8 bases; bases outside gene matches: 8.

The chain uses TRBV5-1 and TRBJ2-1, with 8 nucleotides matching TRBD1. The CDR3 sequence is 14 residues long. Trimming cost V 2 bases and J 7 bases; bases outside gene matches: 5. Germline-derived CDR1 and CDR2 are SGHRS and YFSETQ. For the CDR3, the DNA is TGCGCCAGCAGCTTCGGACAGGGCAATAATGAGCAGTTCTTC. Protein sequence: CASSFGQGNNEQFF.

This clonotype was counted many times. The CDR3 nucleotides read TGCGCCAGCAGCCCGAAGCCTAGCGGGAGAACCGGGGAGCTGTTTTTT. Translated, it gives CASSPKPSGRTGELFF. The rearrangement links TRBV5-1 to TRBJ2-2; 10 bases are a match to TRBD2. Trimming cost V 4 bases and J 5 bases; bases outside gene matches: 8. Per germline, CDR1 SGHRS and CDR2 YFSETQ. There are 16 residues in the CDR3.

This clonotype was seen at least ten times. The chain links TRBV6-1 to TRBJ2-1; a weak D match, TRBD2 (6 bases). V was pared by 5 bases and J by 4 bases, with 12 bases between. The CDR3 consists of 14 residues. Per the germline V gene, CDR1 is MNHNS and CDR2 is SASEGT. The CDR3 coding sequence is TGTGCCAGCAGTAAAGGAGGGTTATACAATGAGCAGTTCTTC. Protein sequence: CASSKGGLYNEQFF.

This clonotype was observed many times. The rearrangement joins TRBV30 to TRBJ2-1; D gene unclear. There are 12 residues in the CDR3. Trimming left V 2 bases short and J 9 bases short, with 11 bases between. Germline V gene lookup returns CDR1 GTSNPN and CDR2 SVGIG (reference sequence). CDR3 in DNA: TGTGCCTGGAGTCCTGCGTCGGGTGAGCAGTTCTTC. Encoded protein: CAWSPASGEQFF. Full variable domain (rest looked up from reference TRBV30 and TRBJ2-1): SQTIHQWPATLVQPVGSPLSLECTVEGTSNPNLYWYRQAAGRGLQLLFYSVGIGQISSEVPQNLSASRPQDRQFILSSKKLLLSDSGFYLCAWSPASGEQFFGPGTRLTVL.

This clonotype was seen at least ten times. CDR3 nucleotide sequence: TGTGCCAGCAGCCAATTGGGACTAGCGGGAAGAGAGCAGTTCTTC. As protein: CASSQLGLAGREQFF. The gene calls are TRBV3-1 and TRBJ2-1; 13 nucleotides align to TRBD2. Germline V lookup: CDR1 LGHDT, CDR2 YNNKEL (reference sequence). V was clipped by 2 bases and J by 10 bases; unmatched bases: 5. The CDR3 is 15 amino acids.

This clonotype has a handful of counts. This chain uses TRBV15 with TRBJ2-3; the D gene is possibly TRBD1 (5 bases). The germline V gene has CDR1 LNHNV and CDR2 YYDKDF (reference sequence). The CDR3 runs 16 residues. Deletions cut 0 bases from V and 3 bases from J, with 13 bases between. The CDR3, as DNA: TGTGCCACCAGCAGAGATTCGCCCAGGGCGACAGATACGCAGTATTTT. Protein product: CATSRDSPRATDTQYF.